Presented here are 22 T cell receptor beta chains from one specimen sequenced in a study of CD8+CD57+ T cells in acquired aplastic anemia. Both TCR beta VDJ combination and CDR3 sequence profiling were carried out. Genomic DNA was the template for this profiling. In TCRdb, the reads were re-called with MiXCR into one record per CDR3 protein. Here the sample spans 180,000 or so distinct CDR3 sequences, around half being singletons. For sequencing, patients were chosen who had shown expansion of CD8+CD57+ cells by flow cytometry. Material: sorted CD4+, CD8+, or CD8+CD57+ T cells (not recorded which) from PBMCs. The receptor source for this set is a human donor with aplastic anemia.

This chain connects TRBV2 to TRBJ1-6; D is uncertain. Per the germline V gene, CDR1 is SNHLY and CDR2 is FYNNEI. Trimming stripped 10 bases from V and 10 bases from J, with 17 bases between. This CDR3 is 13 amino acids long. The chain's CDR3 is CAKGNFQDSPLHF. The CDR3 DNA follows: TGTGCCAAAGGGAACTTTCAGGACTCACCCCTCCACTTT. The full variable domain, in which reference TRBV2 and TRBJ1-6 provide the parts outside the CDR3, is EPEVTQTPSHQVTQMGQEVILRCVPISNHLYFYWYRQILGQKVEFLVSFYNNEISEKSEIFDDQFSVERPDGSNFTLKIRSTKLEDSAMYFCAKGNFQDSPLHFGNGTRLTVT.

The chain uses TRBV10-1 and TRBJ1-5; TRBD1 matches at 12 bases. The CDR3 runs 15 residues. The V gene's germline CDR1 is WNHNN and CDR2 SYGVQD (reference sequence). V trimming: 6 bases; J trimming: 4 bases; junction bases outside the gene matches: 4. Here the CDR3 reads CASRPGQGANQPQHF. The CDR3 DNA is TGCGCCAGCAGGCCGGGACAGGGGGCGAATCAGCCCCAGCATTTT.

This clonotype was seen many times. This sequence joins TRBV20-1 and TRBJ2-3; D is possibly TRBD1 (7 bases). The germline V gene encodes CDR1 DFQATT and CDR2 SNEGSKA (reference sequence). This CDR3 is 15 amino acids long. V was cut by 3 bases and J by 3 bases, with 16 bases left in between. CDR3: CSASLSRGRTDTQYF. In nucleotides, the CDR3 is TGCAGTGCTAGTTTGAGCAGGGGGAGGACAGATACGCAGTATTTT.

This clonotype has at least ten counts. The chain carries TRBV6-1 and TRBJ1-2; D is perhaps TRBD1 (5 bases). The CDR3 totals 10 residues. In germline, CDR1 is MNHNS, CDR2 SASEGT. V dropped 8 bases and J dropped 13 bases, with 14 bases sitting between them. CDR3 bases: TGTGCCAGCTCTGACAGATCCCCCACCTTC. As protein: CASSDRSPTF.

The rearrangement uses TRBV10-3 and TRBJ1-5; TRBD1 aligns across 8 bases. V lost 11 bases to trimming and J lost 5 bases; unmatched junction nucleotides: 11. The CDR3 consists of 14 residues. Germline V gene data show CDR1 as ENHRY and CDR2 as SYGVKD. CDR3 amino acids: CASRPTGEDQPQHF. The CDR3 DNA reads TGTGCCTCCCGACCGACAGGGGAAGATCAGCCCCAGCATTTT.

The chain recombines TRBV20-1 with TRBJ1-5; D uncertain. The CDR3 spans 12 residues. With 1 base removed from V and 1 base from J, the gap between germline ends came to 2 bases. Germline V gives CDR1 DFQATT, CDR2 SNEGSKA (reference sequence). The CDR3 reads CSARGSNQPQHF. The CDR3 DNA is TGCAGTGCTAGAGGGAGCAATCAGCCCCAGCATTTT.

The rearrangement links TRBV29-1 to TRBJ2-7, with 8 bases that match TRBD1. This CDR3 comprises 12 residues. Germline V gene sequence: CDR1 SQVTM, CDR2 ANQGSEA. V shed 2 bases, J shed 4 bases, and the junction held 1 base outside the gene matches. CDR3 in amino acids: CSVEQGAYEQYF. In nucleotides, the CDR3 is TGCAGCGTTGAACAGGGGGCATACGAGCAGTACTTC.

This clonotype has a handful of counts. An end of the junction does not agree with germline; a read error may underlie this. As DNA, the CDR3 is TGTGCCAGCAGCTTGAGCAGAGAGACCCAGTACTTC. It codes for CASSLSRETQYF. V usage is TRBV5-3 and J usage is TRBJ2-7; no reliable D call. The DNA end lines up better with TRBJ2-5; the J call may be wrong. TRBV5-3 is given ORF status, its function remaining uncertain. The CDR3 runs to 12 residues.

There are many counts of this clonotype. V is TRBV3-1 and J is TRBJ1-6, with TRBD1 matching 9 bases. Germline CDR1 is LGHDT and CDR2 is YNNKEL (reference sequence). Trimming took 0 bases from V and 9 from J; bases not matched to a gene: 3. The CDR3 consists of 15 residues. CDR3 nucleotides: TGTGCCAGCAGCCAAGACGGACAGGGGAGTTCACCCCTCCACTTT. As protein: CASSQDGQGSSPLHF.

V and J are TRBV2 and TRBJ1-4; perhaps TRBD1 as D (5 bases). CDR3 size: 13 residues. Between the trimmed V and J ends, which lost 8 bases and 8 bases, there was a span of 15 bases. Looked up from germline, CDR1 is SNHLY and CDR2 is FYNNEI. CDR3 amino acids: CASRGSGAEKLFF. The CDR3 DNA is TGTGCCAGCCGGGGGAGTGGGGCGGAAAAACTGTTTTTT.

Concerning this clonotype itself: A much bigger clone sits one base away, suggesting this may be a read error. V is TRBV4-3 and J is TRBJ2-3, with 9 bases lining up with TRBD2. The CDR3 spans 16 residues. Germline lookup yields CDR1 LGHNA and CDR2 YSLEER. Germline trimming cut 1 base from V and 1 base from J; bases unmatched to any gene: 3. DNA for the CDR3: TGCGCCAGCAGCCAAGTGGCGGGGGGGCGCACAGATACGCAGTATTTT. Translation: CASSQVAGGRTDTQYF.

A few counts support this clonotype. CDR3 loop: CASRGGQGNTEAFF. The CDR3 DNA reads TGTGCCAGCAGGGGGGGACAGGGGAACACTGAAGCTTTCTTT. J is TRBJ1-1 and V is TRBV28; 9 bases align to TRBD1. Losses at the gene ends were 6 bases for V and 1 base for J; bases not matched to a gene: 3. Germline CDR1 and CDR2: MDHEN and SYDVKM. This CDR3 comprises 14 residues.

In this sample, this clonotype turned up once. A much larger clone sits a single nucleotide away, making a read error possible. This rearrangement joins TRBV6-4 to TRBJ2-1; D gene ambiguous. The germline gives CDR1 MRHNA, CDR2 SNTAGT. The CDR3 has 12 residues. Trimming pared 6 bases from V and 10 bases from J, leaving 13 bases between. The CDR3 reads CASSTRLREQFF. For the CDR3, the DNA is TGTGCCAGCAGCACAAGGTTAAGGGAGCAGTTCTTC.

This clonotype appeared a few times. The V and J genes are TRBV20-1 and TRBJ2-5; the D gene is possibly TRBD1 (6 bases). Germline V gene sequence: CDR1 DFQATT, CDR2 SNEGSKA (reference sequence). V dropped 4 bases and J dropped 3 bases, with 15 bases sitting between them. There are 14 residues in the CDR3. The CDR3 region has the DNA TGCAGTGCTAACCCAGGACAGTTAAAAGAGACCCAGTACTTC. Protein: CSANPGQLKETQYF.

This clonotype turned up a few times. CDR3 in DNA: TGTGCCAGCAGTGAAGCGCTTGCGACTGTTGGCTACACCTTC. Translated, it gives CASSEALATVGYTF. This chain uses TRBV2 with TRBJ1-2; D unresolved. Deletions cut 0 bases from V and 7 bases from J, with 12 bases between. In germline, CDR1 is SNHLY, CDR2 FYNNEI. The CDR3 is made up of 14 amino acids.

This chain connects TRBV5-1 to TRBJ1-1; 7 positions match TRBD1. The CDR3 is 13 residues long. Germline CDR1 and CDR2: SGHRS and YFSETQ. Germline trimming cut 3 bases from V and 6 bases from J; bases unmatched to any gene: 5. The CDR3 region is CASSSTGLAEAFF. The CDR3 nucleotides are TGCGCCAGCAGCTCGACAGGGCTCGCTGAAGCTTTCTTT.

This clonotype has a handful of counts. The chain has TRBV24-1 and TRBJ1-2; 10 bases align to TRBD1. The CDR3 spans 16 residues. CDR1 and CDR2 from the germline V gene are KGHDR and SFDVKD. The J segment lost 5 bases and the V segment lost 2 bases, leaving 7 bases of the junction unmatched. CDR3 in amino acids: CATSDSVGTGDYGYTF. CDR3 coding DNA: TGTGCCACCAGTGATTCAGTTGGGACAGGGGATTATGGCTACACCTTC.

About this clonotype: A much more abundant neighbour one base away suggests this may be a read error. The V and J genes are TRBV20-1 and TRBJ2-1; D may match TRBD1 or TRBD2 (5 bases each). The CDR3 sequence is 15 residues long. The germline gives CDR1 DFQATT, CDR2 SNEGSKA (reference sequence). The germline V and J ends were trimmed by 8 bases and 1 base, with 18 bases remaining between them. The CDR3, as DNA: TGCAGTACTCTCCGGGACCCCTTTTCCTACAATGAGCAGTTCTTC. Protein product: CSTLRDPFSYNEQFF.

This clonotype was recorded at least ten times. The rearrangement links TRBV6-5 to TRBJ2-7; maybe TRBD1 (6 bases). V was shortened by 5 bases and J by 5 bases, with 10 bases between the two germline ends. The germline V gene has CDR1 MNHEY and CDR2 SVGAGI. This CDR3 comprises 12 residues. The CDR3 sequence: CASSQGWNEQYF. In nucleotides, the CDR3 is TGTGCCAGCAGTCAGGGGTGGAACGAGCAGTACTTC.

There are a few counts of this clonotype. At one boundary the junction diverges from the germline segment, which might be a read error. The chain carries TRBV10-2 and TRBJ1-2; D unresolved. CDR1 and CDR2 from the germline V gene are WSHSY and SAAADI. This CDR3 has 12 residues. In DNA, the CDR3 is TGCGCCAGCAGTGAGTCGACTGCGGCGTTGGCCTTC. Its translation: CASSESTAALAF.

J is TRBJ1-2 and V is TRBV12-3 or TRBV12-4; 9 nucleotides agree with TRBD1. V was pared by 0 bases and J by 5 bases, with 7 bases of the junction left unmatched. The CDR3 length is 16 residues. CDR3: CASSLAVGQGGYGYTF. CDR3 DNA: TGTGCCAGCAGTTTAGCGGTGGGACAGGGCGGGTATGGCTACACCTTC.

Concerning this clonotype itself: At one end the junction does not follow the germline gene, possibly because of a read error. CDR3 sequence: CASSQEASAYNGQFF. The CDR3 DNA reads as TGCGCCAGCAGCCAAGAAGCTAGCGCCTACAATGGGCAGTTCTTC. The gene calls are TRBV4-3 and TRBJ2-1, with D perhaps TRBD2 (6 bases). The CDR3 has 15 amino acids. Germline CDR1 reads LGHNA; CDR2 reads YSLEER.